These T cell receptor beta chains were read from a single sample in a study of breast tumors, draining lymph nodes, adjacent tissues. MiXCR, applied by TCRdb to the multiplex PCR reads, yields one record per CDR3 protein. The sample records about 130,000 distinct CDR3 sequences, 15% to 20% being singletons. The sample was axillary lymph node tissue. These receptors were obtained from a female donor with breast cancer. Some clones in this sample may be carry-over from other donors' samples. Both conserved end residues are part of each CDR3. A D gene is named only where the DNA matches it firmly. Not every row has a clone size; where given, it reads once, few, many or a size class.

TRBJ2-7	TRBD2	TRBV6-1	many	CASSEMRGGSVRSYEQYF	TGTGCCAGCAGTGAAATGCGGGGGGGCTCCGTGAGATCCTACGAGCAGTACTTC
TRBJ2-5	TRBD2	TRBV11-2	few	CASSLDLTGGETQYF	TGTGCCAGCAGCTTAGATCTGACGGGAGGAGAGACCCAGTACTTC
TRBJ2-5	NA	TRBV7-9	many	CASSLVARRGGKTQYF	TGTGCCAGCAGCTTAGTAGCCCGCAGGGGGGGGAAGACCCAGTACTTC
TRBJ1-1	NA	TRBV4-2	NA	CASSQGANTEAFF	TGTGCCAGCAGCCAGGGGGCGAACACTGAAGCTTTCTTT
TRBJ1-5	TRBD1	TRBV6-2/TRBV6-3	few	CASSSGQVQPQHF	TGTGCCAGCAGTTCGGGACAGGTTCAGCCCCAGCATTTT
TRBJ2-3	NA	TRBV27	few	CASRNAWTGDTQYF	TGTGCCAGCAGGAACGCCTGGACTGGAGATACGCAGTATTTT
TRBJ1-6	NA	TRBV27	many	CASSLSGAYLTPLHF	TGTGCCAGCAGTTTATCCGGGGCCTACTTGACACCCCTCCACTTT
TRBJ1-3	NA	TRBV19	many	CASLDRSGNTIYF	TGTGCCAGTTTAGACAGGTCTGGAAACACCATATATTTT
TRBJ1-2	NA	TRBV6-4	many	CASSEGGRGSGSGYTF	TGTGCCAGCAGTGAGGGGGGTCGGGGAAGTGGATCTGGCTACACCTTC
TRBJ2-7	TRBD1	TRBV19	many	CASSTGTGGSYEQYF	TGTGCCAGTAGTACCGGGACAGGGGGCTCCTACGAGCAGTACTTC
TRBJ2-6	NA	TRBV7-2	many	CASSLTDNSGANVLTF	TGTGCCAGCAGCCTTACGGACAACTCTGGGGCCAACGTCCTGACTTTC
TRBJ2-1	TRBD2	TRBV6-2/TRBV6-3	few	CASRLAGYHEQFF	TGTGCCAGCCGACTAGCGGGATACCATGAGCAGTTCTTC
TRBJ2-4	NA	TRBV3-1	NA	CASSQAGLGEYF	TGTGCCAGCAGCCAAGCAGGACTCGGCGAGTACTTC
TRBJ2-7	NA	TRBV4-2	many	CASSQDVGSSYEQYF	TGTGCCAGCAGCCAAGATGTAGGTAGCTCCTACGAGCAGTACTTC
TRBJ2-5	NA	TRBV5-1	many	CASREPGETQYF	TGCGCCAGCAGAGAGCCGGGTGAGACCCAGTACTTC
TRBJ1-2	TRBD1	TRBV6-5	many	CASKRDRGDYGYTF	TGTGCCAGCAAACGGGACAGGGGTGACTATGGCTACACCTTC
TRBJ1-2	NA	TRBV19	many	CASKSAGGVSYGYTF	TGTGCCAGTAAGAGCGCGGGGGGCGTCAGCTATGGCTACACCTTC
TRBJ1-5	NA	TRBV6-6	many	CASSIRVQPQHF	TGTGCCAGCAGTATCAGGGTTCAGCCCCAGCATTTT
TRBJ2-4	NA	TRBV11-2	NA	CASSLEYRLAKNIQYF	TGTGCCAGCAGCTTAGAATACCGACTAGCCAAAAACATTCAGTACTTC
TRBJ2-7	TRBD1	TRBV20-1	many	CSARVGQVLGEQYF	TGCAGTGCTAGAGTGGGACAGGTGCTGGGGGAGCAGTACTTC
TRBJ2-7	NA	TRBV6-4	many	CASSGSKAYEQYF	TGTGCCAGCAGTGGGTCAAAGGCCTACGAGCAGTACTTC
TRBJ2-3	NA	TRBV18	NA	CASSSVGLGTDTQYF	TGTGCCAGCTCAAGCGTTGGGCTAGGCACAGATACGCAGTATTTT
TRBJ2-7	TRBD1	TRBV11-2	many	CASSRDRGDYEQYF	TGTGCCAGCAGCCGGGACAGGGGAGACTACGAGCAGTACTTC
TRBJ2-3	NA	TRBV27	NA	CASSQRDTQYF	TGTGCCAGCAGCCAACGGGATACGCAGTATTTT
TRBJ2-5	NA	TRBV20-1	many	CTQGPDGYQETQYF	TGCACCCAAGGTCCGGATGGGTATCAAGAGACCCAGTACTTC
TRBJ2-3	NA	TRBV20-1	many	CSASLPGAGGTDTQYF	TGCAGTGCTAGTCTACCGGGGGCAGGTGGCACAGATACGCAGTATTTT
TRBJ2-1	TRBD2	TRBV12-3/TRBV12-4	many	CASSPNTGTSGRNEQFF	TGTGCCAGCAGTCCAAATACCGGGACTAGCGGGAGAAATGAGCAGTTCTTC
TRBJ2-7	NA	TRBV6-6	NA	CASSYRERSYEQYF	TGTGCCAGCAGTTACCGGGAGAGGTCCTACGAGCAGTACTTC
TRBJ2-3	TRBD2	TRBV19	NA	CASSIDLLAGIRDTQYF	TGTGCCAGTAGTATAGATCTCCTAGCGGGGATTCGAGATACGCAGTATTTT
TRBJ2-1	TRBD2	TRBV6-4	NA	CASSVGRFSSYNEQFF	TGTGCCAGCAGTGTCGGGAGGTTTAGCTCCTACAATGAGCAGTTCTTC
TRBJ2-5	NA	TRBV3-1	many	CASSTGLEETQYF	TGTGCCAGCAGTACGGGACTCGAGGAGACCCAGTACTTC
TRBJ1-6	NA	TRBV7-2	many	CASSLAVSSQPLHF	TGTGCCAGCAGCTTAGCGGTCAGTTCTCAACCCCTCCACTTT
TRBJ1-2	NA	TRBV19	many	CASSRGTLFYGYTF	TGTGCCAGTAGCCGCGGGACATTATTTTACGGCTACACCTTC
TRBJ2-7	NA	TRBV5-1	many	CASSPGGASYEQYF	TGCGCCAGCAGTCCTGGTGGGGCGTCCTACGAGCAGTACTTC
TRBJ2-1	TRBD1	TRBV20-1	NA	CGVTTGLENERFF	TGCGGTGTCACGACAGGGTTGGAGAATGAGCGGTTCTTC
TRBJ2-7	TRBD1	TRBV9	many	CASSVDGQGYEQYF	TGTGCCAGCAGCGTGGACGGACAGGGGTACGAGCAGTACTTC
TRBJ2-7	NA	TRBV6-5	many	CASSPQGSPYEQYF	TGTGCCAGCAGCCCTCAGGGGTCCCCCTACGAGCAGTACTTC
TRBJ2-6	TRBD1	TRBV10-2	few	CASSDGQGVSGANVLTF	TGCGCCAGCAGTGACGGACAGGGAGTATCTGGGGCCAACGTCCTGACTTTC
TRBJ2-3	NA	TRBV12-3/TRBV12-4	few	CASSPPDTASTYTQYF	TGTGCCAGCAGCCCCCCGGACACTGCTAGCACGTATACGCAGTATTTT
TRBJ1-3	TRBD1	TRBV7-7	many	CASSPAGQGSGNTIYF	TGTGCTAGCAGCCCGGCCGGACAGGGGAGTGGAAACACCATATATTTT
TRBJ2-1	NA	TRBV4-2	many	CASRGSRNEQFF	TGTGCCAGCAGGGGGTCTAGGAATGAGCAGTTCTTC
TRBJ2-1	TRBD2	TRBV24-1	many	CATSDSASGGYNEQFF	TGTGCCACCAGTGATTCGGCGAGCGGGGGCTACAATGAGCAGTTCTTC
TRBJ1-6	NA	TRBV7-9	many	CASSLVGSSPLHF	TGTGCCAGCAGCTTAGTCGGTTCTTCACCCCTCCACTTT
TRBJ2-5	NA	TRBV7-6	many	CASSPMFGGLQETQYF	TGTGCCAGCAGCCCCATGTTCGGGGGCCTCCAAGAGACCCAGTACTTC
TRBJ2-1	NA	TRBV10-3	many	CAIRKDREAYNEQFF	TGTGCCATCAGGAAAGACAGGGAGGCCTACAATGAGCAGTTCTTC
TRBJ2-3	TRBD2	TRBV5-1	many	CASSTRLAGDTDTQYF	TGCGCCAGCAGCACTAGACTAGCGGGGGACACAGATACGCAGTATTTT
TRBJ2-1	NA	TRBV6-1	NA	CASSEFNNEQFF	TGTGCCAGCAGTGAATTTAACAATGAGCAGTTCTTC
TRBJ2-7	TRBD2	TRBV6-1	many	CASGKQRDGEQYF	TGTGCCAGCGGGAAACAGCGGGACGGCGAGCAGTACTTC
TRBJ2-7	NA	TRBV12-3/TRBV12-4	many	CASSLREEVEQYF	TGTGCCAGCAGTTTAAGGGAGGAAGTCGAGCAGTACTTC
TRBJ1-5	NA	TRBV20-1	many	CSARYRGDQPQHF	TGCAGTGCTAGATATCGTGGCGATCAGCCCCAGCATTTT